A single sample is the source of the 25 T cell receptor beta chains below, sequenced in a study of blood T cell repertoires in COVID-19. Here immunoSEQ multiplex PCR was the method, and the copy in TCRdb shows in-frame clones only, minus some. The data hold nearly 350,000 clones, with around 82% observed a single time. Sequencing was carried out using peripheral blood. The receptors stem from a man aged 30-40 years with active or convalescent COVID-19.

This clone has only a few counts. This rearrangement joins TRBV7-9 to TRBJ1-3; TRBD1 is a possible D gene (6 bases). This CDR3 comprises 15 residues. Trimming left V 2 bases short and J 0 bases short, with 8 bases between. CDR1 and CDR2 from the germline V gene are SEHNR and FQNEAQ (reference sequence). CDR3 coding DNA: TGTGCCAGCAGCTTAACAGGGACCTCTGGAAACACCATATATTTT. This encodes CASSLTGTSGNTIYF.

The chain uses TRBV19 and TRBJ1-5; D may be TRBD1 (5 bases). Trimming cost V 3 bases and J 4 bases, with 16 bases left between them. The CDR3 sequence is 16 residues long. From germline, CDR1 is LNHDA and CDR2 SQIVND (reference sequence). CDR3 nucleotides: TGTGCCAGTAGTATCCCAGGGCTCATACCTAATCAGCCCCAGCATTTT. Translation: CASSIPGLIPNQPQHF. The whole variable domain, filled in from reference TRBV19 and TRBJ1-5, reads DGGITQSPKYLFRKEGQNVTLSCEQNLNHDAMYWYRQDPGQGLRLIYYSQIVNDFQKGDIAEGYSVSREKKESFPLTVTSAQKNPTAFYLCASSIPGLIPNQPQHFGDGTRLSIL.

The chain has TRBV7-2 and TRBJ1-3; 9 bases map to TRBD1. The CDR3 sequence is 14 residues long. J was trimmed by 8 bases and V by 1 base; bases with no gene match: 3. Germline assignment: CDR1 SGHTA and CDR2 FQGNSA. The CDR3 protein is CASSLDRGRDTIYF. In DNA form, the CDR3 reads TGTGCCAGCAGCTTAGACAGGGGGCGCGACACCATATATTTT. The full variable domain, rest sourced from reference TRBV7-2 and TRBJ1-3, is GAGVSQSPSNKVTEKGKDVELRCDPISGHTALYWYRQSLGQGLEFLIYFQGNSAPDKSGLPSDRFSAERTGGSVSTLTIQRTQQEDSAVYLCASSLDRGRDTIYFGEGSWLTVV.

For this clone: The identical CDR3 is also encoded by other nucleotide sequences in the sample. This chain links TRBV27 with TRBJ1-1; possible D gene TRBD1, 5 bases. The CDR3 totals 13 residues. Germline CDR1 reads MNHEY; CDR2 reads SMNVEV (reference sequence). Trimming shortened V by 3 bases and J by 4 bases, and 9 bases separated the two germline ends. The CDR3 DNA sequence: TGTGCCAGCAGTTTGGGCAGGGTCACTGAAGCTTTCTTT. Its protein product is CASSLGRVTEAFF.

The rearrangement joins TRBV12-5 to TRBJ2-5, with D perhaps matching TRBD2 (6 bases). V lost 6 bases and J lost 3, with 11 bases in between. From germline, CDR1 is LGHNT and CDR2 FRNRAP. This CDR3 has 13 amino acids. CDR3 amino acids: CASGAGLKETQYF. The DNA for the CDR3 is TGTGCTAGTGGCGCGGGGCTAAAAGAGACCCAGTACTTC.

This chain links TRBV24-1 with TRBJ2-3, with D possibly matching TRBD2 (6 bases). Germline V gives CDR1 KGHDR, CDR2 SFDVKD. The CDR3 consists of 16 residues. V was cut by 5 bases and J by 0 bases, with 14 bases left in between. The CDR3 nucleotides are TGTGCCACCAGTGGACGGGGCGGGGCTAGCACAGATACGCAGTATTTT. Its translation: CATSGRGGASTDTQYF.

The table lists this clone with a count of one. The CDR3 DNA follows: TGTGCCAGCAGCTTGCCGGGACAGGGGGTGACTGAAGCTTTCTTT. Residues: CASSLPGQGVTEAFF. This chain joins TRBV7-3 and TRBJ1-1, with 11 positions matching TRBD1. CDR3 length equals 15 residues. V lost 3 bases to trimming and J lost 5 bases; unmatched junction nucleotides: 5. Germline values: CDR1 SGHTA, CDR2 FQGTGA.

V and J are TRBV30 and TRBJ2-3, with TRBD2 matching 10 bases. J gave up 6 bases and V 0 bases, and 12 bases lay outside the gene matches. Germline V gene data show CDR1 as GTSNPN and CDR2 as SVGIG (reference sequence). The CDR3 has 17 amino acids. Here the CDR3 reads CAWSVERTSGQKDTQYF. DNA of the CDR3: TGTGCCTGGAGTGTAGAACGGACTAGCGGCCAAAAGGATACGCAGTATTTT.

V and J are TRBV5-4 and TRBJ1-2; 7 nucleotides match TRBD1. J gave up 5 bases and V 4 bases, and 8 bases lay outside the gene matches. The germline gives CDR1 SGHNT, CDR2 YYREEE (reference sequence). This CDR3 region has 14 residues. For the CDR3, the DNA is TGTGCCAGCAGCCGCGGTGACAGGGAATATGGCTACACCTTC. Encoded protein: CASSRGDREYGYTF.

The chain has TRBV7-2 and TRBJ2-7, with TRBD2 identical over 10 bases. V lost 5 bases, J lost 1 base, and 5 bases stayed unmatched. The CDR3 contains 15 residues. CDR1 SGHTA and CDR2 FQGNSA come from the germline V gene. This CDR3 is CASSTASGGSYEQYF. CDR3 nucleotide sequence: TGTGCCAGCAGCACAGCTAGCGGGGGTTCCTACGAGCAGTACTTC. The whole variable domain, remainder taken from reference TRBV7-2 and TRBJ2-7, is GAGVSQSPSNKVTEKGKDVELRCDPISGHTALYWYRQSLGQGLEFLIYFQGNSAPDKSGLPSDRFSAERTGGSVSTLTIQRTQQEDSAVYLCASSTASGGSYEQYFGPGTRLTVT.

This clone was found once. The V call is TRBV11-3, the J call TRBJ2-1; 9 bases are a match to TRBD1. The CDR3 spans 15 residues. Germline CDR1 is SGHNT and CDR2 is YENEEA. With 4 bases clipped from V and 4 bases from J, the junction kept 5 bases outside the gene matches. CDR3 in DNA: TGTGCCAGCAGCTCGGACAGGGGCGTTTACAATGAGCAGTTCTTC. The encoded protein is CASSSDRGVYNEQFF.

This sequence joins TRBV7-8 and TRBJ2-2; 11 nucleotides align to TRBD2. Trimming took 5 bases from V and 3 from J; bases not matched to a gene: 5. In germline, CDR1 is SGHVS, CDR2 FQNEAQ. The CDR3 covers 16 residues. The CDR3 region has the DNA TGTGCCAGCAGCATGGCTAGCGGGGGGTACACCGGGGAGCTGTTTTTT. Translated, it gives CASSMASGGYTGELFF.

V usage is TRBV6-6 and J usage is TRBJ1-2; D not resolved. Germline V gene data show CDR1 as MNHNY and CDR2 as SVGAGI (reference sequence). The V gene lost 0 bases and the J gene lost 5 bases, with 4 bases spanning the gap. The CDR3 is made up of 12 amino acids. The CDR3 region is CASSYSEYGYTF. The CDR3 DNA reads TGTGCCAGCAGTTACTCGGAGTATGGCTACACCTTC.

The chain joins TRBV19 to TRBJ2-5; tentatively, D is TRBD1 (5 bases). Germline V gene lookup returns CDR1 LNHDA and CDR2 SQIVND (reference sequence). The CDR3 covers 16 residues. Trimming pared 4 bases from V and 5 bases from J, leaving 20 bases between. CDR3: CASSTPGGYKGETQYF. As DNA, the CDR3 is TGTGCCAGTAGTACGCCGGGTGGCTATAAGGGGGAGACCCAGTACTTC.

Here the CDR3 DNA reads TGTGCCAGCAGCGAAGGAGGACAGGGGAGGGAAAAACTGTTTTTT. This gives the protein CASSEGGQGREKLFF. The gene calls are TRBV14 and TRBJ1-4, with TRBD1 identical over 9 bases. V lost 5 bases to trimming and J lost 8 bases; unmatched junction nucleotides: 9. CDR1 and CDR2 (germline): SGHDN, FVKESK. This CDR3 has 15 residues.

The chain is built from TRBV28 and TRBJ1-4; tentatively, D is TRBD1 (5 bases). This CDR3 has 14 residues. V dropped 6 bases and J dropped 1 base, with 9 bases sitting between them. The germline CDR1 and CDR2 sequences are MDHEN and SYDVKM. The CDR3 nucleotides read TGTGCCAGCAGACTAAGGGGAACTAATGAAAAACTGTTTTTT. It yields the protein CASRLRGTNEKLFF.

This sequence joins TRBV5-1 and TRBJ2-3; 9 bases are a match to TRBD1. Germline lookup yields CDR1 SGHRS and CDR2 YFSETQ. Losses at the gene ends were 2 bases for V and 6 bases for J; bases not matched to a gene: 7. The CDR3 is 15 amino acids. CDR3 sequence reads: CASSLGDRASDTQYF. The CDR3 nucleotides are TGCGCCAGCAGCTTAGGGGACAGGGCCTCCGATACGCAGTATTTT.

V usage is TRBV10-2 and J usage is TRBJ2-1; D is unresolved. The CDR3 consists of 17 residues. V dropped 4 bases and J dropped 0 bases, with 16 bases sitting between them. Germline V gene lookup returns CDR1 WSHSY and CDR2 SAAADI. The CDR3 DNA follows: TGCGCCAGCAGTGTTATCGGCGGCCGTAGCTCCTACAATGAGCAGTTCTTC. The encoded protein is CASSVIGGRSSYNEQFF.

This clone was recorded at least ten times. The rearrangement uses TRBV11-3 and TRBJ1-1, with no clear D. V lost 1 base to trimming and J lost 2 bases, with 8 bases between them. The germline V gene encodes CDR1 SGHNT and CDR2 YENEEA. CDR3 size: 14 residues. This CDR3 is CASSLAAGNTEAFF. The CDR3 nucleotides read TGTGCCAGCAGCTTAGCGGCAGGTAACACTGAAGCTTTCTTT.

This sequence joins TRBV3-1 (or the pseudogene TRBV3-2) and TRBJ1-6; D perhaps matches TRBD1 (5 bases). V gave up 4 bases and J gave up 10 bases, with 17 bases separating them. The CDR3 runs 15 residues. Germline loops: CDR1 LGHDT, CDR2 YNNKEL (reference sequence). The CDR3 DNA follows: TGTGCCAGCAGCCCGGGACCTCCGGAGGGGTCACCCCTCCACTTT. As protein: CASSPGPPEGSPLHF.

The chain combines TRBV29-1 with TRBJ1-2; the match to TRBD1 covers 8 bases. The junction had 14 bases not matched to a gene; V was cut back by 7 bases and J by 7 bases. Per germline, CDR1 SQVTM and CDR2 ANQGSEA. CDR3 length equals 14 residues. The CDR3 DNA sequence: TGCAGCGCAGGCCCCCAGACAGGGGAAGGTGGCTACACCTTC. Translated: CSAGPQTGEGGYTF.

This sequence joins TRBV19 and TRBJ2-3, with 12 bases fitting TRBD2. Unmatched junction bases numbered 7, after V lost 8 bases and J lost 4 bases. CDR1 LNHDA and CDR2 SQIVND come from the germline V gene (reference sequence). The CDR3 is 15 residues long. CDR3 protein: CASARTSGTADTQYF. In nucleotides, the CDR3 is TGTGCCAGTGCTAGGACTAGCGGGACTGCAGATACGCAGTATTTT.

This rearrangement joins TRBV5-1 to TRBJ2-1; D unclear. CDR3 length equals 14 residues. Looked up from germline, CDR1 is SGHRS and CDR2 is YFSETQ. V lost 3 bases and J lost 7, with 14 bases in between. This chain's CDR3 is CASSSEPAGNEQFF. The CDR3 region has the DNA TGCGCCAGCAGCTCCGAGCCCGCAGGAAATGAGCAGTTCTTC.

The gene calls are TRBV11-2 and TRBJ2-3, with 7 bases matching TRBD2. The ends lost 5 bases at V and 0 bases at J; junction bases unmatched: 8. Germline V gene sequence: CDR1 SGHAT, CDR2 FQNNGV. The CDR3 has 16 residues. CDR3 in amino acids: CASSPPGGYSTDTQYF. Here the CDR3 DNA reads TGTGCCAGCAGCCCCCCGGGGGGATATAGCACAGATACGCAGTATTTT.

The rearrangement joins TRBV15 to TRBJ1-4; no definite D call. The V and J ends lost 9 bases and 8 bases respectively, with 16 bases between them. The CDR3 loop spans 13 amino acids. Germline CDR1 LNHNV, CDR2 YYDKDF (reference sequence). The CDR3, as DNA: TGTGCCACACGGCGGGATCTGACCGAAAAACTGTTTTTT. This codes for CATRRDLTEKLFF.